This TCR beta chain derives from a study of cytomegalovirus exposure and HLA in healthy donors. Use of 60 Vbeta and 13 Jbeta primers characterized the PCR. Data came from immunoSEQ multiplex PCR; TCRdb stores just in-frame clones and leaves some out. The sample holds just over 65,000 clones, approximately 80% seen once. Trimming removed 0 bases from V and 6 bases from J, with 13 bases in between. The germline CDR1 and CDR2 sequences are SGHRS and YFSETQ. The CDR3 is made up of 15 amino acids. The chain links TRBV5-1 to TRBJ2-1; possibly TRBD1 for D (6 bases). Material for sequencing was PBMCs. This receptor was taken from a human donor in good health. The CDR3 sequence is CASSLDRVLGNEQFF. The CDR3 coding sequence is TGCGCCAGCAGCTTGGACAGGGTACTTGGCAATGAGCAGTTCTTC. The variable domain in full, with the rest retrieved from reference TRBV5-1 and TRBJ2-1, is KAGVTQTPRYLIKTRGQQVTLSCSPISGHRSVSWYQQTPGQGLQFLFEYFSETQRNKGNFPGRFSGRQFSNSRSEMNVSTLELGDSALYLCASSLDRVLGNEQFFGPGTRLTVL.